The source of this T cell receptor beta chain is a study of T-cell memory formation after mild COVID-19. Study-level results: CD4+ clones that contracted lay mainly in CM and EM; CD8+ ones lay in EMRA.

Constant-segment primers were used for 5'RACE, and the resulting TCR alpha and TCR beta cDNA libraries carried sample barcodes and UMIs. MiXCR, applied by TCRdb to the 5' RACE reads, yields one record per CDR3 protein. The sample shows roughly 560,000 distinct CDR3 sequences, roughly 20% of them seen only once. This clonotype was seen only a few times. Its antigen is currently unknown. The CDR3 totals 12 residues. With 6 bases removed from V and 9 bases from J, the gap between germline ends came to 12 bases. Sequencing was performed on PBMCs or a T cell subset sorted from them (not recorded which). The chain links TRBV12-3 or TRBV12-4 to TRBJ2-1; D is possibly TRBD2 (6 bases). This TCR was recovered from an adult woman who had mild COVID-19 (a few samples of this study predate the infection). Cell type and time point are not known. CDR3 sequence reads: CASSLGGFEQFF. CDR3 DNA sequence: TGTGCCAGCAGCCTCGGGGGTTTTGAGCAGTTCTTC.